These 10 T cell receptor beta chains came from one sample sequenced in a study of control samples from healthy donors and cancer patients. Clones were sequenced by immunoSEQ multiplex PCR, and TCRdb holds only the in-frame ones, with some missing. There are about 150,000 clones in the sample; around 90% occur only once, and approximately 3% lies in the top ten. The sample was blood. Every receptor here comes from a man aged 30-40 years in good health.

The chain links TRBV7-9 to TRBJ1-1; 10 nucleotides align to TRBD1. The CDR3 is made up of 16 amino acids. Per the germline V gene, CDR1 is SEHNR and CDR2 is FQNEAQ (reference sequence). The V and J ends lost 5 bases and 0 bases, in that order; junction bases with no gene match: 6. CDR3: CASSARTGGMNTEAFF. The CDR3 DNA is TGTGCCAGCAGCGCTCGGACAGGGGGAATGAACACTGAAGCTTTCTTT. The full variable domain, completed using reference TRBV7-9 and TRBJ1-1, is DTGVSQNPRHKITKRGQNVTFRCDPISEHNRLYWYRQTLGQGPEFLTYFQNEAQLEKSRLLSDRFSAERPKGSFSTLEIQRTEQGDSAMYLCASSARTGGMNTEAFFGQGTRLTVV.

This clone was recorded only once. This sequence joins TRBV7-2 and TRBJ2-2; D remains unclear. Trimming took 4 bases from V and 0 from J, leaving 12 bases between them. CDR1 and CDR2 (germline): SGHTA, FQGNSA. The CDR3 has 16 amino acids. In nucleotides, the CDR3 is TGTGCCAGCAGCTCCCCAGCGACGACGAACACCGGGGAGCTGTTTTTT. It yields the protein CASSSPATTNTGELFF.

The DNA for the CDR3 is TGTGCCAGCAGTTCTGGGAATCAGCCCCAGCATTTT. The encoded protein is CASSSGNQPQHF. This chain joins TRBV28 and TRBJ1-5, with no clear D. Per germline, CDR1 MDHEN and CDR2 SYDVKM. The ends were cut back, 4 bases at V and 4 bases at J, with 5 bases in the middle. CDR3 length equals 12 residues.

The chain employs TRBV10-2 and TRBJ2-1, with 11 nucleotides matching TRBD2. After removal of 4 bases from V and 3 bases from J, the junction contained 2 bases not matched to a gene. This CDR3 contains 15 residues. Germline V CDR1 and CDR2: WSHSY, SAAADI. CDR3 sequence (DNA): TGCGCCAGCAGTGTACTAGCGGGGGACTACAATGAGCAGTTCTTC. It encodes CASSVLAGDYNEQFF.

The chain is built from TRBV6-6 and TRBJ1-5, with D unclear. Deletions cut 4 bases from V and 11 bases from J, with 15 bases between. The CDR3 length is 13 residues. CDR1 and CDR2 (germline): MNHNY, SVGAGI (reference sequence). CDR3 amino acids: CASSSTGGGAQHF. The CDR3 DNA reads TGTGCCAGCAGTTCGACCGGAGGTGGAGCCCAGCATTTT.

This rearrangement joins TRBV6-6 to TRBJ1-1, with D unclear. V was trimmed by 2 bases and J by 0 bases, leaving 7 bases between them. From germline, CDR1 is MNHNY and CDR2 SVGAGI (reference sequence). The CDR3 runs to 14 residues. CDR3 amino acids: CASSYERMNTEAFF. In DNA, the CDR3 is TGTGCCAGCAGTTACGAGCGAATGAACACTGAAGCTTTCTTT.

The CDR3 loop is CASSRELAGDLKQFF. The CDR3 coding sequence is TGCGCCAGCAGCAGGGAGCTAGCGGGGGACCTAAAGCAGTTCTTC. The chain uses TRBV5-1 and TRBJ2-1, with 10 bases matching TRBD2. The germline V gene encodes CDR1 SGHRS and CDR2 YFSETQ. CDR3 length: 15 residues. After removal of 4 bases from V and 11 bases from J, the junction contained 12 bases not matched to a gene.

This CDR3 is CAWSQGQSSYNEQFF. CDR3 in DNA: TGTGCCTGGAGTCAGGGCCAAAGCTCCTACAATGAGCAGTTCTTC. This chain uses TRBV30 with TRBJ2-1, with D possibly TRBD1 on 5 matching bases. The CDR3 runs 15 residues. CDR1 and CDR2 from the germline V gene are GTSNPN and SVGIG (reference sequence). V lost 2 bases and J 0 bases, leaving 11 bases between the germline ends.

V usage is TRBV28 and J usage is TRBJ1-5; 7 nucleotides align to TRBD1. This CDR3 is 17 amino acids long. V shed 6 bases, J shed 7 bases, and the junction held 18 bases outside the gene matches. Germline V gives CDR1 MDHEN, CDR2 SYDVKM. The CDR3 reads CASRPPHIDRARQPQHF. The CDR3 DNA reads as TGTGCCAGCAGGCCACCACACATTGACAGGGCGAGGCAGCCCCAGCATTTT.

V is TRBV4-1 and J is TRBJ2-1, with unresolved D. V was cut by 1 base and J by 0 bases, with 7 bases left in between. This CDR3 has 15 residues. The germline gives CDR1 MGHRA, CDR2 YSYEKL. The DNA of the CDR3 is TGCGCCAGCAGCCAAGGCCGGAGCTCCTACAATGAGCAGTTCTTC. It translates to CASSQGRSSYNEQFF.